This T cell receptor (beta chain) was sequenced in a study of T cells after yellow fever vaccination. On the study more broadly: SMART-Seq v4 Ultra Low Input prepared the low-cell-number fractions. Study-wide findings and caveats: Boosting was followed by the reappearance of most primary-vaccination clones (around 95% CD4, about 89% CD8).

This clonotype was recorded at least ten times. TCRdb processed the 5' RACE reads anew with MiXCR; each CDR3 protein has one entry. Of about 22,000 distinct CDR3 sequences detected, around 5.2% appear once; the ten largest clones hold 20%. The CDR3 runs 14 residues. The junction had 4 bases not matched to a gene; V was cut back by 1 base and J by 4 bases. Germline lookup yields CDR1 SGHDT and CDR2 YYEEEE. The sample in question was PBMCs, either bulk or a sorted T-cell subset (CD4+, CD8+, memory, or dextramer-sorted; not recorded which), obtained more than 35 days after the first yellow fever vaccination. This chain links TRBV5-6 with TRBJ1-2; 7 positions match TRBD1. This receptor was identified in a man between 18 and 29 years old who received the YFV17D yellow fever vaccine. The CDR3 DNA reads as TGTGCCAGCAGCTTGAAGGGACAGACCTATGGCTACACCTTC. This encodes CASSLKGQTYGYTF.